This is a list of T cell receptor beta chains from one sample in a study of T cell changes during pregnancy in multiple sclerosis. TCRdb keeps only in-frame clones here, not all; method: immunoSEQ multiplex PCR. Among around 53,000 clones, about 92% were seen once, and the ten largest hold about 0.6%. The source was CD4+ T cells from peripheral blood mononuclear cells, collected after pregnancy. Receptors were obtained from a female donor with multiple sclerosis, enrolled in a pregnancy study. Each CDR3 is given with its conserved first and last residue. A D gene is named only where the DNA matches it firmly. Some rows mark clone size as missing; the rest say once, few, many or name a class of expanded clone.

TRBV7-9,TRBJ2-2,-,-,TGTGCCATGAACCATCGTGAGGTCGCGAACACCGGGGAGCTGTTTTTT,CAMNHREVANTGELFF
TRBV7-2,TRBJ1-2,TRBD1,once,TGTGCCAGCAGCTTAATGGGACAGGGAGCAGTTGGTGGCTACACCTTC,CASSLMGQGAVGGYTF
TRBV5-6,TRBJ2-2,-,-,TGTGCCAGCAGCTTGATGGGACTGAACACCGGGGAGCTGTTTTTT,CASSLMGLNTGELFF
TRBV6-5,TRBJ2-7,TRBD2,-,TGTGCCAGCAGTCATAGCGGGGGGGCTCCCTACGAGCAGTACTTC,CASSHSGGAPYEQYF
TRBV4-2,TRBJ1-5,TRBD1,-,TGTGCCAGCAGCCAAGCGGGACAGGGACAGCCCCAGCATTTT,CASSQAGQGQPQHF
TRBV11-2,TRBJ1-2,TRBD1,-,TGTGCCAGCAGCTTAGCCCTGCGGGACAGGGCTTCTACTAACTATGGCTACACCTTC,CASSLALRDRASTNYGYTF
TRBV9,TRBJ2-3,-,-,TGTGCCAGCAGTCTCACAGATACGCAGTATTTT,CASSLTDTQYF
TRBV2,TRBJ2-3,TRBD2,-,TGTGCCAGCAGTGGGATAGCGGGGGGGCGTTCAGATACGCAGTATTTT,CASSGIAGGRSDTQYF
TRBV7-2,TRBJ2-7,-,-,TGTGCCAGCAGCTTAGTCGCAGCCTACGAGCAGTACTTC,CASSLVAAYEQYF
TRBV30,TRBJ1-5,-,-,TGTGCCTGGAGTGGGGGACTGCTAGGTCAGCCCCAGCATTTT,CAWSGGLLGQPQHF
TRBV7-2,TRBJ2-3,-,-,TGTGCCAGCAGCCACATCAGGCCTAGCGGCACAGATACGCAGTATTTT,CASSHIRPSGTDTQYF
TRBV6-6,TRBJ2-3,TRBD1,-,TGTGCCAGCAGGGACGACAGGGAGCCGCAGTATTTT,CASRDDREPQYF
TRBV2,TRBJ1-6,TRBD1,-,TGTGCCAGCAGCACCGACAGGGGGCCCAAGAGCTCACCCCTCCACTTT,CASSTDRGPKSSPLHF
TRBV4-3,TRBJ2-7,-,-,TGCGCCAGCAGCCAAGATTCGAACGGAGCCTACGAGCAGTACTTC,CASSQDSNGAYEQYF
TRBV7-3,TRBJ2-1,TRBD1,-,TGTGCCAGCAGCTTACGGAGGACAGGGGGCAATGAGCAGTTCTTC,CASSLRRTGGNEQFF
TRBV7-9,TRBJ1-1,-,-,TGTGCCAGCAGCTTAAGTTGGGGCAGGACATACACTGAAGCTTTCTTT,CASSLSWGRTYTEAFF
TRBV5-4,TRBJ2-1,TRBD1,-,TGTGCCAGCAGCCCGACAGGGGGAGGACGGAGCTCCTACAATGAGCAGTTCTTC,CASSPTGGGRSSYNEQFF
TRBV5-1,TRBJ1-3,TRBD1,-,TGCGCCAGCAGCCGCGACCTACCGGGACAGGGGTCTGGAAACACCATATATTTT,CASSRDLPGQGSGNTIYF